This is a list of T cell receptor beta chains from one sample in a study of siplizumab effects on memory and regulatory T cells. No antigens are known for them. The method was immunoSEQ multiplex PCR; TCRdb's version includes in-frame clones alone and lacks a portion of them. The repertoire holds 7,500 to 8,500 clones, with less than 45% as singletons. Input material: CFSE-low (dividing) CD8+ T cells sorted from an allogeneic mixed lymphocyte reaction. These receptors were collected from a human donor in good health; the cells came from an allogeneic mixed lymphocyte reaction. Both conserved end residues are trimmed from each CDR3. Fields, in order: V gene, D gene, J gene, CDR3 protein. The D gene is left open where the match is weak.

TRBV4-3,TRBD2,TRBJ2-3,ASSQDLRGRLTDTQY
TRBV11-1,NA,TRBJ2-7,ASMPTGISYEQY
TRBV5-8,TRBD2,TRBJ2-7,ASSLVSLAGGPYEQY
TRBV4-2,NA,TRBJ2-1,ASSQEMGSSYNEQF
TRBV4-1,TRBD1,TRBJ2-7,ASSPGQGAIYEQY
TRBV27,TRBD2,TRBJ2-1,ASSLYGTSGSSEQF
TRBV6-5,NA,TRBJ2-1,ASSYGHNEQF
TRBV5-1,TRBD1,TRBJ2-7,ASSWGQRYEQY
TRBV7-2,NA,TRBJ2-7,ASSFEGGDYEQY
TRBV4-1,NA,TRBJ1-1,ASSQDPGLNTEAF
TRBV21-1,NA,TRBJ2-4,ASSNLLQQRKNIQY
TRBV7-9,NA,TRBJ2-7,ASSLSHYEQY
TRBV7-2,NA,TRBJ2-1,ATKDPVNEQF
TRBV29-1,TRBD2,TRBJ2-5,SVVGLGAETQY
TRBV2,NA,TRBJ2-1,ASSEAGRKLANEQF
TRBV9,TRBD1,TRBJ2-7,ASSVVTGGEQY
TRBV29-1,NA,TRBJ2-2,SAQGPLGGELF
TRBV27,NA,TRBJ1-1,ASSFIGAGTEAF
TRBV29-1,NA,TRBJ1-2,SVEEQGWSYGYT
TRBV7-9,NA,TRBJ2-7,ASSLVERPYEQY
TRBV30,NA,TRBJ2-7,AWNFGASSYEQY
TRBV9,TRBD1,TRBJ2-7,ASSVETGAVYEQY
TRBV5-4,NA,TRBJ2-7,ASSLAAGSSYEQY
TRBV7-8,NA,TRBJ2-3,ASSLTGGVVDTQY
TRBV5-6,NA,TRBJ2-5,ASSPFGGDETQY
TRBV6-1,TRBD2,TRBJ2-1,ASTVGLAGEDEQF
TRBV7-8,NA,TRBJ2-3,ASSPFEGADTQY
TRBV7-3,TRBD1,TRBJ2-7,ASSYGQGPYEQY
TRBV29-1,NA,TRBJ1-1,SVEVGRAAEAF
TRBV4-1,NA,TRBJ2-1,ASSQDFETYNEQF